This T cell receptor (beta chain) was recorded in a study of neurological immune-mediated disorders (dated by TCRdb to the late 2010s). Some background on the complete study: Among the approximately 34 multiple sclerosis patients, relapsing-remitting MS accounted for around 30 and secondary progressive MS accounted for 3. The roughly 110 TCR-beta libraries included longitudinal samples, technical triplicates and paired sorted CD4+ and CD8+ T-cell subsets alongside PBMC samples. Peripheral blood TCR-beta repertoires from patients with HTLV-I-associated myelopathy (HAM/TSP), patients with multiple sclerosis, and healthy controls were compared in the study using UMI-based sequencing. The cohort comprised around 70 subjects: roughly 15 HAM/TSP patients, 35 or so multiple sclerosis patients and around 20 healthy controls. Broader findings and caveats from the paper: The MS cluster showed no association with clinical or MRI features, and the authors stated that larger cohorts are needed. In a phylogenetic analysis, the repertoires of 18 out of 34 MS patients fell into a single cluster of related CDR3 sequences, pointing to a possible signature at the repertoire level. The highest TCR clonal expansion was observed in HAM/TSP patients, whereas the lowest was observed in MS patients, even when compared with healthy controls. Across subjects, expanded clones never shared an identical CDR3 amino acid sequence, which suggests that the TCR-beta repertoires in every group were private.

Libraries from unsorted PBMCs were made from 2 million PBMCs kept in RNAlater at -80 degrees C until RNA extraction. Multiple sclerosis patients were enrolled in a US clinical protocol evaluating disease progression by magnetic resonance imaging. Peripheral blood was subjected to Ficoll-Hypaque density gradient centrifugation to isolate PBMCs, which were then cryopreserved in liquid nitrogen. cDNA synthesis used template-switch 5'RACE with a primer carrying a 10-nucleotide random unique molecular identifier tagging each TCR transcript. Every sequencing run yielded over 180 million TCR-beta sequences covering 15-18 subjects. Total RNA was extracted with the RNeasy kit. The KAPA Real-time Library Amplification kit was used to amplify TCR-beta VDJ regions with primers targeting the TCR constant region and the 5'RACE anchor. Sample indexes and Illumina adaptors were added in a first PCR, after which library yield was increased in a second PCR. After purification with Ampure beads, the TCR product of roughly 650 bp was size-selected on a 2% E-gel SizeSelection system. Before pooling, library quality was checked on a Bioanalyzer, concentration was measured with Qubit, and libraries were quantified with the Kapa Library Quantification kit. Paired-end 2 x 150 bp sequencing of the libraries was performed on an Illumina HiSeq 2500. To increase sequence diversity, about 25-31% phiX was spiked into each library pool. In the authors' own workflow: Quality-filtered reads were processed with the UMI-based MiGEC pipeline, which removed over 75% of raw TCR sequences during error correction. IMGT germline references were used for aligning VDJ genes, and each clonotype was defined as a unique CDR3 amino acid sequence together with its V-J genes. Clonal expansion, Shannon diversity, and CDR3 relatedness (CalcPairwiseDistances, ClusterSamples) were evaluated with VDJtools, and phylogenetic trees were built with CLCbio workbench. A clone was classed as expanded if it had 8 or more unique UMIs, a cutoff based on coefficient-of-variation modelling across technical triplicates. Using fastp trimming at Q25 and MiXCR clonotype assembly, TCRdb reanalyzed the public sequencing data and kept in-frame beta chains. Each CDR3 protein gets just one entry, which takes the most common genes and DNA from the rows behind it. These V and J calls rely on TCRdb rather than the paper's analysis. The sample includes tens of thousands of distinct CDR3 sequences, with 3% to 3.5% observed a single time. About 5.5% of the sample rests with the top ten.

A remark on this clonotype: The specificity of this receptor is unknown. A clone one base away is much larger, so this may be a read error.

The CDR3 spans 16 residues, from the cysteine through the phenylalanine. Left in the record is the CDR3 DNA by itself, 48 bases read in frame from the first base. The germline ends are 18 bases apart after V is trimmed by 0 bases and J by 6 bases. As encoded in the germline V gene, CDR1 is SGHRS while CDR2 is YFSETQ. The chain joins TRBV5-1 to TRBJ1-2, with a weak D call of TRBD1 (6 bases match). The sequenced sample was PBMCs. The receptor comes from a man between 40 and 49 years old with multiple sclerosis. The CDR3 in this case is CASSLDLGHKSNGYTF. The nucleotides are TGCGCCAGCAGCTTGGATTTGGGACACAAGAGCAATGGCTACACCTTC.